The 17 T cell receptor beta chains below come from one sample, sequenced in a study of cytomegalovirus exposure and HLA in healthy donors (dated by TCRdb to the late 2010s). Library generation was performed with the immunoSEQ multiplex PCR assay. What TCRdb holds here is the immuneACCESS table cut down to in-frame rearrangements. Part of the clones is not present; checked against another copy, under half of the missing clones reflect an unresolved V gene, and the others are unexplained. The sample table holds 90,000 to 130,000 clones, of which around nine tenths were seen once. Around 1.9% of the sample is taken by the ten largest. The sequencing input was PBMCs. These receptor sequences come from a woman aged 18-29 years in good health and CMV-seronegative.

This clone was seen more than once but under ten times. The J gene is TRBJ1-5, the V gene TRBV6-1, with TRBD1 matching over 8 bases. From germline, CDR1 is MNHNS and CDR2 SASEGT. CDR3 length: 16 amino acids. With V trimmed by 4 bases and J by 3 bases, 8 bases remained unmatched. CDR3 protein: CASSGGGQAANQPQHF. The CDR3 nucleotides read TGTGCCAGCAGTGGAGGGGGACAGGCGGCCAATCAGCCCCAGCATTTT.

The CDR3 DNA reads TGTGCCAGCAGAGTGTCAGAAGGGGGGGAAGAGACCCAGTACTTC. Its translation is CASRVSEGGEETQYF. The chain recombines TRBV5-8 with TRBJ2-5; D might be TRBD2 (7 bases). The CDR3 loop spans 15 amino acids. Germline CDR1 and CDR2: SGHTS and YDEGEE. V was pared by 5 bases and J by 3 bases, with 17 bases between.

The J gene is TRBJ1-5, the V gene TRBV5-1; no clear D. Per the germline V gene, CDR1 is SGHRS and CDR2 is YFSETQ. Trimming pared 0 bases from V and 1 base from J, leaving 8 bases between. This CDR3 comprises 15 residues. In DNA, the CDR3 is TGCGCCAGCAGCTTGGACGGGGTGAGCAATCAGCCCCAGCATTTT. Protein product: CASSLDGVSNQPQHF.

The genes are TRBV9 and TRBJ2-3, with 7 bases lining up with TRBD2. The CDR3 sequence is 15 residues long. Germline V gene data show CDR1 as SGDLS and CDR2 as YYNGEE. J was trimmed by 5 bases and V by 2 bases; bases with no gene match: 8. CDR3 DNA sequence: TGTGCCAGCAGCGTGGGCGGGAGCGAGGGAGATACGCAGTATTTT. Its protein product is CASSVGGSEGDTQYF.

The chain is built from TRBV19 and TRBJ2-3; unclear D gene. Germline-derived CDR1 and CDR2 are LNHDA and SQIVND (reference sequence). This CDR3 has 11 amino acids. Trimming cost V 6 bases and J 2 bases, with 3 bases left between them. The CDR3 nucleotides are TGTGCCAGTAGCCACACAGATACGCAGTATTTT. Amino acids: CASSHTDTQYF.

The V call is TRBV15, the J call TRBJ2-1; the D gene is possibly TRBD1 (5 bases). Looked up from germline, CDR1 is LNHNV and CDR2 is YYDKDF (reference sequence). V was clipped by 1 base and J by 11 bases, with 9 bases between them. This CDR3 spans 12 amino acids. As DNA, the CDR3 is TGTGCCACCAGCAGAGCTGGGGCCCAGCAGTTCTTC. It encodes CATSRAGAQQFF.

This sequence joins TRBV9 and TRBJ2-5, with a tentative D call TRBD1 (7 bases). This CDR3 has 16 residues. The germline gives CDR1 SGDLS, CDR2 YYNGEE. The V end was cut by 3 bases, the J end by 1 base, with 16 bases between. CDR3 protein: CASSGDREESQETQYF. As DNA, the CDR3 is TGTGCCAGCAGCGGAGACAGGGAGGAGAGCCAAGAGACCCAGTACTTC.

The CDR3 is CASTLRAQAYEQYF. For the CDR3, the DNA is TGTGCCAGCACCTTGAGGGCACAAGCCTACGAGCAGTACTTC. This chain uses TRBV28 with TRBJ2-7; D possibly corresponds to TRBD2 (5 bases). Germline CDR1 MDHEN, CDR2 SYDVKM. This CDR3 is 14 amino acids long. Trimming removed 7 bases from V and 2 bases from J, with 15 bases in between. Full variable domain (missing parts from reference TRBV28 and TRBJ2-7): DVKVTQSSRYLVKRTGEKVFLECVQDMDHENMFWYRQDPGLGLRLIYFSYDVKMKEKGDIPEGYSVSREKKERFSLILESASTNQTSMYLCASTLRAQAYEQYFGPGTRLTVT.

The gene calls are TRBV28 and TRBJ2-7, with 8 bases lining up with TRBD1. The V gene's germline CDR1 is MDHEN and CDR2 SYDVKM. The CDR3 loop spans 15 amino acids. The junction had 9 bases not matched to a gene; V was cut back by 6 bases and J by 2 bases. The CDR3 nucleotides are TGTGCCAGCAGGCCAGGACAGGGCGGTCCCTACGAGCAGTACTTC. Protein product: CASRPGQGGPYEQYF.

V is TRBV15 and J is TRBJ2-5; D may be TRBD2 (6 bases). The CDR3 covers 16 residues. V lost 2 bases and J 5 bases, leaving 18 bases between the germline ends. Germline CDR1 LNHNV, CDR2 YYDKDF (reference sequence). The DNA of the CDR3 is TGTGCCACCAGCAGATCATCCAGGGAGGTTGGGGAGACCCAGTACTTC. Translation: CATSRSSREVGETQYF.

V usage is TRBV5-4 and J usage is TRBJ2-1; 10 nucleotides line up with TRBD2. The CDR3 sequence is 15 residues long. Germline lookup yields CDR1 SGHNT and CDR2 YYREEE (reference sequence). With V trimmed by 1 base and J by 2 bases, 0 bases remained unmatched. CDR3 sequence (DNA): TGTGCCAGCAGCTTGCTAGCGGGAGCCTACAATGAGCAGTTCTTC. This sequence encodes CASSLLAGAYNEQFF. Full variable domain (outside the CDR3, taken from reference TRBV5-4 and TRBJ2-1): ETGVTQSPTHLIKTRGQQVTLRCSSQSGHNTVSWYQQALGQGPQFIFQYYREEENGRGNFPPRFSGLQFPNYSSELNVNALELDDSALYLCASSLLAGAYNEQFFGPGTRLTVL.

The CDR3 protein is CASSFGQGARFGELFF. DNA of the CDR3: TGTGCCAGCAGTTTCGGACAGGGGGCTAGGTTCGGGGAGCTGTTTTTT. The chain recombines TRBV27 with TRBJ2-2, with 11 bases fitting TRBD1. This CDR3 contains 16 residues. After removal of 3 bases from V and 7 bases from J, the junction contained 7 bases not matched to a gene. CDR1 is MNHEY, CDR2 SMNVEV, per germline (reference sequence).

The chain recombines TRBV5-6 with TRBJ1-2; possible D gene TRBD1, 6 bases. The CDR3 is 13 residues long. Germline-derived CDR1 and CDR2 are SGHDT and YYEEEE. The ends were cut back, 5 bases at V and 10 bases at J, with 18 bases in the middle. CDR3 sequence reads: CASSSTGYSFYTF. The CDR3 DNA is TGTGCCAGCAGTTCTACAGGGTATTCGTTCTACACCTTC.

This clone showed up just once. The chain carries TRBV11-2 and TRBJ2-5, with TRBD2 matching over 11 bases. Germline V gene sequence: CDR1 SGHAT, CDR2 FQNNGV. The CDR3 extends over 15 amino acids. Germline trimming cut 3 bases from V and 5 bases from J; bases unmatched to any gene: 5. CDR3 sequence reads: CASSFNSGGAETQYF. The CDR3 nucleotides read TGTGCCAGCAGCTTTAATAGCGGGGGGGCGGAGACCCAGTACTTC.

The chain employs TRBV6-5 and TRBJ2-2, with D hard to call. V was pared by 5 bases and J by 2 bases, with 3 bases between. The CDR3 spans 12 residues. Germline loops: CDR1 MNHEY, CDR2 SVGAGI. The CDR3 protein is CASSHNTGELFF. The CDR3 DNA reads as TGTGCCAGCAGTCATAACACCGGGGAGCTGTTTTTT.

V usage is TRBV6-6 and J usage is TRBJ2-2, with D perhaps TRBD1 (6 bases). This CDR3 is 16 amino acids long. CDR1 is MNHNY, CDR2 SVGAGI, per germline (reference sequence). V was cut by 5 bases and J by 8 bases, with 21 bases left in between. The CDR3 DNA follows: TGTGCCAGCAGTCCCCCTGGGGGCGGCGGGCCGGGGGAGCTGTTTTTT. It codes for CASSPPGGGGPGELFF.

The chain has TRBV29-1 and TRBJ2-1; 7 nucleotides line up with TRBD2. The V segment lost 3 bases and the J segment 9 bases; nucleotides outside the gene matches: 11. Germline V gene data show CDR1 as SQVTM and CDR2 as ANQGSEA. CDR3 length equals 14 residues. The CDR3 protein is CSVDGGGEFGEQFF. The CDR3 DNA sequence: TGCAGCGTTGATGGGGGGGGTGAATTCGGTGAGCAGTTCTTC.